The 10 T cell receptor beta chains listed next were all sequenced from one sample in a study of shared clonotypes between healthy human individuals. The repertoire was sequenced with immunoSEQ multiplex PCR; TCRdb's copy has only in-frame clones and lacks some. The profile shows under 1,900,000 clones, 98% of them singletons. Input material: naive CD4+ T cells sorted from blood. Subset defined: CD45RA+ positively selected. These receptors originate from a man aged 25 to 45 in good health.

The genes are TRBV6-6 and TRBJ2-6; D possibly corresponds to TRBD2 (6 bases). V lost 2 bases to trimming and J lost 11 bases, with 19 bases between them. The CDR3 is 16 residues long. The germline CDR1 and CDR2 sequences are MNHNY and SVGAGI (reference sequence). The DNA for the CDR3 is TGTGCCAGCAGTTACGGCGGGACCGGGCTGTTTGACGTCCTGACTTTC. The encoded protein is CASSYGGTGLFDVLTF.

The chain couples TRBV28 to TRBJ1-5; D call uncertain. The CDR3 consists of 17 residues. From germline, CDR1 is MDHEN and CDR2 SYDVKM. V was pared by 5 bases and J by 5 bases, with 22 bases between. The CDR3 coding sequence is TGTGCCAGCAGTATAACCCCGTCCGGGTATCGGGATCAGCCCCAGCATTTT. Its protein product is CASSITPSGYRDQPQHF.

The chain joins TRBV28 to TRBJ1-3; the D is unclear. The CDR3 has 14 residues. From germline, CDR1 is MDHEN and CDR2 SYDVKM. The V end was cut by 3 bases, the J end by 0 bases, with 6 bases between. The CDR3 reads CASSLRASGNTIYF. The CDR3 nucleotides are TGTGCCAGCAGTTTGCGGGCCTCTGGAAACACCATATATTTT.

The chain joins TRBV28 to TRBJ2-5, with a possible D match to TRBD2 (7 bases). Germline V gene sequence: CDR1 MDHEN, CDR2 SYDVKM. This CDR3 has 13 residues. The V end was cut by 7 bases, the J end by 5 bases, with 14 bases between. Here the CDR3 reads CASTPGGLETQYF. The CDR3 DNA follows: TGTGCCAGCACCCCGGGGGGCCTCGAGACCCAGTACTTC.

The CDR3 protein is CASSPSPGLAYEQYF. The CDR3 DNA follows: TGTGCCAGCAGCCCTAGTCCCGGCCTGGCCTACGAGCAGTACTTC. V usage is TRBV5-4 and J usage is TRBJ2-7; no definite D call. V shed 4 bases and J shed 2 bases, with 16 bases lying between them. Germline V gene lookup returns CDR1 SGHNT and CDR2 YYREEE (reference sequence). There are 15 residues in the CDR3.

The chain couples TRBV19 to TRBJ1-5; D not resolved. In germline, CDR1 is LNHDA, CDR2 SQIVND (reference sequence). This CDR3 is built from 12 residues. Trimming took off 3 bases at V and 7 bases at J, with 7 bases between the two ends. DNA of the CDR3: TGTGCCAGTAGTATTGGGCCCCAGCCCCAGCATTTT. Amino acids: CASSIGPQPQHF.

The chain is built from TRBV7-2 and TRBJ2-3; 10 nucleotides agree with TRBD1. Germline assignment: CDR1 SGHTA and CDR2 FQGNSA. CDR3 length: 15 amino acids. With V trimmed by 5 bases and J by 5 bases, 7 bases remained unmatched. CDR3 protein: CASSPDRGLGDTQYF. DNA for the CDR3: TGTGCCAGCAGCCCAGACAGGGGGCTGGGAGATACGCAGTATTTT.

This clone was counted a single time. CDR3 nucleotides: TGTGCCATCAGATCCTTGGGACAGCCCAACACTGAAGCTTTCTTT. Its protein is CAIRSLGQPNTEAFF. V is TRBV10-3 and J is TRBJ1-1, with TRBD1 matching 7 bases. The CDR3 length is 15 residues. Trimming cost V 6 bases and J 2 bases; bases outside gene matches: 9. Germline V CDR1 and CDR2: ENHRY, SYGVKD.

The rearrangement uses TRBV14 and TRBJ1-2; D perhaps matches TRBD1 (6 bases). CDR1 and CDR2 (germline): SGHDN, FVKESK. The CDR3 is 14 amino acids. V gave up 4 bases and J gave up 2 bases, with 11 bases separating them. The CDR3 here is CASSPPDRNYGYTF. In DNA form, the CDR3 reads TGTGCCAGCAGCCCTCCCGACAGGAACTATGGCTACACCTTC. The full variable domain, in which reference TRBV14 and TRBJ1-2 provide the parts outside the CDR3, is EAGVTQFPSHSVIEKGQTVTLRCDPISGHDNLYWYRRVMGKEIKFLLHFVKESKQDESGMPNNRFLAERTGGTYSTLKVQPAELEDSGVYFCASSPPDRNYGYTFGSGTRLTVV.

The J gene is TRBJ2-1, the V gene TRBV19; the D gene is possibly TRBD1 (5 bases). In germline, CDR1 is LNHDA, CDR2 SQIVND (reference sequence). The CDR3 contains 13 residues. V was shortened by 4 bases and J by 5 bases, with 9 bases between the two germline ends. CDR3 nucleotide sequence: TGTGCCAGTAGTACCCAGGGCGACAATGAGCAGTTCTTC. This encodes CASSTQGDNEQFF. Using reference TRBV19 and TRBJ2-1 for the parts outside the CDR3, the full variable domain is DGGITQSPKYLFRKEGQNVTLSCEQNLNHDAMYWYRQDPGQGLRLIYYSQIVNDFQKGDIAEGYSVSREKKESFPLTVTSAQKNPTAFYLCASSTQGDNEQFFGPGTRLTVL.